The present T cell receptor (beta chain) was sequenced within a study of cytotoxic CD8 clonotypes in ibrutinib-treated CLL. The germline gives CDR1 SQVTM, CDR2 ANQGSEA. The germline V and J ends were trimmed by 1 base and 0 bases, with 13 bases remaining between them. The CDR3 sequence is 16 residues long. Using immunoSEQ multiplex PCR, the repertoire was profiled, and TCRdb retains in-frame clones only, with some absent. The sample includes roughly 300,000 clones, 70% to 80% of them seen just once. The V gene is TRBV29-1, the J gene TRBJ1-3; D may be TRBD1 (5 bases). This receptor was identified in a human donor with chronic lymphocytic leukemia. The material was PBMCs, obtained at disease progression, from a patient treated with ibrutinib. The CDR3 DNA sequence: TGCAGCGTTGAAGTTCCGGGACGGGTCTCTGGAAACACCATATATTTT. Translating it yields CSVEVPGRVSGNTIYF.